This is a list of T cell receptor beta chains from one sample in a study of CD8 T cells in ankylosing spondylitis. TCRdb used MiXCR to reprocess the 5' RACE reads, holding one entry per CDR3 protein. The table shows 450,000 to 550,000 distinct CDR3 sequences, with less than 6% occurring only once. The sequencing sample was made of blood, either unsorted or a sorted T cell fraction (not recorded which). The receptor set was obtained from a male donor with ankylosing spondylitis. CDR3s include the opening cysteine and the closing phenylalanine or tryptophan. Fields, in order: V gene, clone size, D gene, J gene, CDR3 DNA, CDR3 protein. D genes are given only for firm matches. Clone size, where shown, is once, few, many, or a class for clones that have expanded.

TRBV10-3,many,TRBD2,TRBJ2-3,TGTGCCATCACCCCCCGACTAGCGGGGTTCACAGATACGCAGTATTTT,CAITPRLAGFTDTQYF
TRBV15,many,TRBD2,TRBJ2-7,TGTGCCACCAGCAGAGTAGGACTAGCGGGGACCTACGAGCAGTACTTC,CATSRVGLAGTYEQYF
TRBV9,few,-,TRBJ1-2,TGTGCCAGCAGCGTAGGTCAGGTGTTAAATGGCTACACCTTC,CASSVGQVLNGYTF
TRBV5-1,many,-,TRBJ2-5,TGCGCCAGCAGCTTGTTATCCCTTCGAGAGACCCAGTACTTC,CASSLLSLRETQYF
TRBV6-1,-,-,TRBJ2-7,TGTGCCAGCAGTGCGGGACACGCCTACGAGCAGTACTTC,CASSAGHAYEQYF
TRBV10-3,many,-,TRBJ2-7,TGTGCCACCGGGACGGGGGACGAGCAGTACTTC,CATGTGDEQYF
TRBV20-1,many,-,TRBJ1-1,TGCAGTGCTAGTCGTACAGGGAGGTTGACCTCTGAAGCTTTCTTT,CSASRTGRLTSEAFF
TRBV10-3,-,-,TRBJ2-3,TGTGCCATCAGTGAGAGGGCTCGGCCCAGCACAGATACGCAGTATTTT,CAISERARPSTDTQYF
TRBV4-1,many,TRBD1,TRBJ2-1,TGCGCCAGCAGCCCCCTGGGGGACAGGGGATACAATGAGCAGTTCTTC,CASSPLGDRGYNEQFF
TRBV7-6,many,-,TRBJ1-5,TGTGCCAGCAGCTTAAGAACAGCAACTAGCAATCAGCCCCAGCATTTT,CASSLRTATSNQPQHF
TRBV27,many,TRBD1,TRBJ2-3,TGTGCCAGCAGTTTATTTGGACAGGGTTACACAGATACGCAGTATTTT,CASSLFGQGYTDTQYF
TRBV5-1,many,-,TRBJ1-2,TGCGCCAGCAGCTTGAACTCATACTATGGCTACACCTTC,CASSLNSYYGYTF
TRBV10-3,many,TRBD2,TRBJ2-1,TGTGCCATCAGTGAGCTAGCGGGGGCCTACAATGAGCAGTTCTTC,CAISELAGAYNEQFF
TRBV29-1,few,-,TRBJ2-5,TGCAAACCAGTACAAGAGACCCAGTACTTC,CKPVQETQYF
TRBV11-2,-,TRBD1,TRBJ2-1,TGTGCCAGCAGCTTACGCGACAGGGGGAATTCCTACAATGAGCAGTTCTTC,CASSLRDRGNSYNEQFF
TRBV7-3,many,-,TRBJ2-1,TGTGCCAGCAGCTTAATGGCGGCAGTCTACAATGAGCAGTTCTTC,CASSLMAAVYNEQFF
TRBV7-6,many,TRBD1,TRBJ2-3,TGTGCCAGCAGCTTGGGGACAGGGGGGAGCACAGATACGCAGTATTTT,CASSLGTGGSTDTQYF
TRBV11-2,many,TRBD1,TRBJ1-2,TGTGCCAGCAGCTTTTCACCAGACAGGGTCGTATATAACTATGGCTACACCTTC,CASSFSPDRVVYNYGYTF
TRBV4-2,many,-,TRBJ2-1,TGTGCCAGCAGCCAAGACAGGGGTAGCTCCTACAATGAGCAGTTCTTC,CASSQDRGSSYNEQFF
TRBV5-1,-,-,TRBJ2-5,TGCGCCAGCAGCAACCCCTGGGACGGGCAGCGCGCAGAGACCCAGTACTTC,CASSNPWDGQRAETQYF
TRBV7-8,many,-,TRBJ2-1,TGTGCCAGCAGCTTAGTGGCGGTGTCCTTCAATGAGCAGTTCTTC,CASSLVAVSFNEQFF
TRBV20-1,many,TRBD1,TRBJ1-1,TGCAGTGCTCCTGACAGGGATCGGGGGTACACTGAAGCTTTCTTT,CSAPDRDRGYTEAFF
TRBV27,many,-,TRBJ2-7,TGTGCCAGCAGTTCCCGGGGACTCGCGTCCTACGAGCAGTACTTC,CASSSRGLASYEQYF
TRBV20-1,many,-,TRBJ1-2,TGCAGTGCGACCCCGGGGGGTTACTATGGCTACACCTTC,CSATPGGYYGYTF
TRBV7-3,many,-,TRBJ2-3,TGTGCCAGCAGCTTAAATTTCGGGGGTGATACGCAGTATTTT,CASSLNFGGDTQYF
TRBV7-2,few,-,TRBJ2-1,TGTGCCAGCAGCTTCTACCCATACAATGAGCAGTTCTTC,CASSFYPYNEQFF
TRBV28,many,-,TRBJ2-7,TGTGCCACGACACCCGACACGTTTTACGAGCAGTACTTC,CATTPDTFYEQYF
TRBV4-1,many,-,TRBJ2-5,TGCGCCAGCAGCCAAGAATGGGGGCGGGAGACCCAGTACTTC,CASSQEWGRETQYF
TRBV5-5,many,-,TRBJ2-3,TGTGCCAGCAGCTTTATCGGCAGCCCCACAGATACGCAGTATTTT,CASSFIGSPTDTQYF
TRBV5-1,many,TRBD2,TRBJ2-7,TGCGCCAGCAGTACTCCTAGCGGGAGTTACGAGCAGTACTTC,CASSTPSGSYEQYF
TRBV6-2/TRBV6-3,-,-,TRBJ2-1,TGTGCCAGCAACTGGGGACAGGGGACTAGCAGGGGAAACAATGAGCAGTTCTTC,CASNWGQGTSRGNNEQFF
TRBV6-5,many,-,TRBJ1-2,TGTGCCAGCAGTTACGGCAGGGAAACTGGCTACACCTTC,CASSYGRETGYTF
TRBV6-1,many,-,TRBJ2-1,TGTGCCAGCAGTCGGGACCTACGGGTTAATGAGCAGTTCTTC,CASSRDLRVNEQFF
TRBV5-1,many,-,TRBJ2-1,TGCGCCAGCAGCTTGATGTCAGGTGGCCACTACGCCTACAATGAGCAGTTCTTC,CASSLMSGGHYAYNEQFF
TRBV25-1,many,-,TRBJ2-5,TGTGCCAGCAGTGTTTCGGGGTTCCAAGAGACCCAGTACTTC,CASSVSGFQETQYF
TRBV7-2,many,-,TRBJ1-1,TGTGCCAGCAGCCAGACCACTAGGGCTGAAGCTTTCTTT,CASSQTTRAEAFF
TRBV7-2,-,-,TRBJ1-6,TGTGCCAGCAGCTTAGAGGTACCCGATTCACCCCTCCACTTT,CASSLEVPDSPLHF
TRBV7-9,few,TRBD1,TRBJ2-7,TGTGCCAGCAGCTCCCCGACAGGGCGCCCCTACGAGCAGTACTTC,CASSSPTGRPYEQYF
TRBV7-8,few,-,TRBJ1-2,TGTGCCAGCAGCTCCTCTGGGGGGGGGCTGATCTATGGCTACACCTTC,CASSSSGGGLIYGYTF
TRBV4-2,many,-,TRBJ2-3,TGTGCCAGCAGCCAGAGCTCCGGCGCGGGCCATAGCACAGATACGCAGTATTTT,CASSQSSGAGHSTDTQYF
TRBV11-2,few,-,TRBJ2-5,TGTGCCAGCAGCTTAGGACCGGGGGGCACCGCAAACCCCCAAGAGACCCAGTACTTC,CASSLGPGGTANPQETQYF
TRBV7-9,-,-,TRBJ2-1,TGTGCCAGCAGCTCCCCGTCGGAGCAGTTCTTC,CASSSPSEQFF
TRBV29-1,many,-,TRBJ2-7,TGCAGCGTTTCCCCCGGTGGAACCCCCTACGAGCAGTACTTC,CSVSPGGTPYEQYF
TRBV24-1,many,TRBD1,TRBJ1-1,TGTGCCACCAGTGATTCGGGACAGGGGAGCACTGAAGCTTTCTTT,CATSDSGQGSTEAFF
TRBV4-2,many,-,TRBJ2-3,TGTGCCAGCGAAGACAGGACTAGCACAGATACGCAGTATTTT,CASEDRTSTDTQYF
TRBV9,few,TRBD2,TRBJ2-3,TGTGCCAGCAGCGTAGGACTAGCGGGGGCGGGGGATACGCAGTATTTT,CASSVGLAGAGDTQYF
TRBV6-5,few,-,TRBJ1-2,TGTGCCAGCAGTTACGGGGGATCGGGTGGCTACACCTTC,CASSYGGSGGYTF
TRBV29-1,many,-,TRBJ2-4,TGCAGCGTTCTCTGGGGCACCAAAAACATTCAGTACTTC,CSVLWGTKNIQYF
TRBV9,many,TRBD2,TRBJ2-2,TGTGCCAGCAGCCCCCGTAGAGCCCGGACTAGCTCGGGGCCCGGGGAGCTGTTTTTT,CASSPRRARTSSGPGELFF
TRBV20-1,many,-,TRBJ2-1,TGCAGTGCTAGAGAAGGGGGGCCGTCCTACAATGAGCAGTTCTTC,CSAREGGPSYNEQFF
TRBV6-5,many,TRBD2,TRBJ2-1,TGTGCCAGCAGTTACCGTGGCGGGAGAGTGTCCTACAATGAGCAGTTCTTC,CASSYRGGRVSYNEQFF
TRBV20-1,few,TRBD2,TRBJ2-1,TGCAGTGCTACAATAATAGCGGGAGGAGGGTTTAATGAGCAGTTCTTC,CSATIIAGGGFNEQFF
TRBV7-2,few,TRBD1,TRBJ2-5,TGTGCCAGCAGCTGGAACAGGGGAGAGACCCAGTACTTC,CASSWNRGETQYF
TRBV7-2,-,-,TRBJ1-1,TGTGCCAGCAGCTTAGTCCCAGGGACAGCTTTCTTT,CASSLVPGTAFF
TRBV24-1,many,-,TRBJ2-5,TGTGCCACCAGTGATATCTATTCTCGAGAGACCCAGTACTTC,CATSDIYSRETQYF
TRBV20-1,many,TRBD1,TRBJ2-5,TGCAGTGCGTATACAGGGGACCAAGAGACCCAGTACTTC,CSAYTGDQETQYF
TRBV20-1,many,TRBD1,TRBJ1-6,TGCAGTGCCCACGGACAGGGGGGGTCACCCCTCCACTTT,CSAHGQGGSPLHF
TRBV4-3,many,-,TRBJ1-5,TGCGCCAGCAGCCAAGGTGCTAGTAGCAATCAGCCCCAGCATTTT,CASSQGASSNQPQHF
TRBV7-2,many,-,TRBJ2-7,TGTGCCAGCAGCTTAGTAGGAGCCTTCTACGAGCAGTACTTC,CASSLVGAFYEQYF
TRBV11-2,few,-,TRBJ2-3,TGTGCCAGCAGCTTAGATCAAGATACGCAGTATTTT,CASSLDQDTQYF